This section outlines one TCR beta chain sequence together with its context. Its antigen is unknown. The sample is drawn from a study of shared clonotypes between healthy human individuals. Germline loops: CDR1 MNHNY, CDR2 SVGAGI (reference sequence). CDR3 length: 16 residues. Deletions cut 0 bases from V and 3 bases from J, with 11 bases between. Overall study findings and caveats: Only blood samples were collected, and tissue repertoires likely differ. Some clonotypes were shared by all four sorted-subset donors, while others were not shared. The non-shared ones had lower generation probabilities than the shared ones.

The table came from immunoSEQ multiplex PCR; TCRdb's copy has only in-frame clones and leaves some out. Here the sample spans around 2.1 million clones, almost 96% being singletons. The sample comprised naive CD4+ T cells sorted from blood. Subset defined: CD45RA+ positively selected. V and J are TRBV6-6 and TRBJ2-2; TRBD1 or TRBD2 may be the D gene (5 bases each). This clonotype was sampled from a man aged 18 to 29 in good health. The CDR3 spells CASSYSGVTDTGELFF. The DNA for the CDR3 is TGTGCCAGCAGTTACTCGGGGGTAACAGACACCGGGGAGCTGTTTTTT.